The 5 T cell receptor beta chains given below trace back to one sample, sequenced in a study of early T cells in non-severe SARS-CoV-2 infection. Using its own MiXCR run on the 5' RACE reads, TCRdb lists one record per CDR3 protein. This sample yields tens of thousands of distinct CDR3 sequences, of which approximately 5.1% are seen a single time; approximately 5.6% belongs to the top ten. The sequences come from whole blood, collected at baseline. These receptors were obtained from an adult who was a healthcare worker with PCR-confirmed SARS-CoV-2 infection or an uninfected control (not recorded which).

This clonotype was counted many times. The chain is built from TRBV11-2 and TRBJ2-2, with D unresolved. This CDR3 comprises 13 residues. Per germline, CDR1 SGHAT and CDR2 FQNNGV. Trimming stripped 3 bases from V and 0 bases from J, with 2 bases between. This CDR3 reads CASSLTNTGELFF. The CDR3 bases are TGTGCCAGCAGCTTGACGAACACCGGGGAGCTGTTTTTT.

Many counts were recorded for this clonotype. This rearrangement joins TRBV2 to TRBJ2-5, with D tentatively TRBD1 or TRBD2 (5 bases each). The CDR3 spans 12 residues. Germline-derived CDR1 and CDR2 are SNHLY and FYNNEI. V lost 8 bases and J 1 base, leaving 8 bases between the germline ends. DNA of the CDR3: TGTGCCAGCGGGGGTTCCCAAGAGACCCAGTACTTC. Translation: CASGGSQETQYF.

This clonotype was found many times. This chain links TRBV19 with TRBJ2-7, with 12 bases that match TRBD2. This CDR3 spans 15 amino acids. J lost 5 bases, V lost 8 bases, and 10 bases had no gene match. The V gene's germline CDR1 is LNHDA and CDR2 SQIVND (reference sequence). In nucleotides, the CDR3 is TGTGCCAGTTGCCCTAGCGGGGGGGGTTTTGACGAGCAGTACTTC. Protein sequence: CASCPSGGGFDEQYF.

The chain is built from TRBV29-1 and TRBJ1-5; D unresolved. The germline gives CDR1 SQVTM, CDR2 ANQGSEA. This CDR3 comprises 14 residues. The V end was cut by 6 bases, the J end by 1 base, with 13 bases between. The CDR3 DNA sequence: TGCAGCGTCACCGAGGGATTGAGCAATCAGCCCCAGCATTTT. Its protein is CSVTEGLSNQPQHF.

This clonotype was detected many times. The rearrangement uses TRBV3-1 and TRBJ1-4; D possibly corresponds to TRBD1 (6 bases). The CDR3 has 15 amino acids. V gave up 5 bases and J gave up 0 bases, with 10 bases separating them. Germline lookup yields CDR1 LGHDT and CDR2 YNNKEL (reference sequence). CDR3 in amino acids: CASSAQGATNEKLFF. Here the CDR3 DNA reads TGTGCCAGCAGCGCACAGGGTGCAACTAATGAAAAACTGTTTTTT.